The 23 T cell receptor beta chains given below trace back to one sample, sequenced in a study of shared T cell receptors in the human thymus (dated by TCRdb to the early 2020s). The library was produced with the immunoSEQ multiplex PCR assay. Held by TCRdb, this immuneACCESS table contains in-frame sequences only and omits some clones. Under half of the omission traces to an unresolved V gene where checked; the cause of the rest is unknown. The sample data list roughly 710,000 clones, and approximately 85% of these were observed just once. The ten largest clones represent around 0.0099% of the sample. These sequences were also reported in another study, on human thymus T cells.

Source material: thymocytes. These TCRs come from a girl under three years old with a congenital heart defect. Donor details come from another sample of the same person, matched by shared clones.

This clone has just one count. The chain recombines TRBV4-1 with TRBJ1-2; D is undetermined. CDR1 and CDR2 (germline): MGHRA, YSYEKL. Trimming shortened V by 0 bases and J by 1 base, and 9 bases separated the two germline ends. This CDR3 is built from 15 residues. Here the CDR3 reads CASSQEAEFNYGYTF. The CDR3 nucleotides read TGCGCCAGCAGCCAAGAGGCAGAATTTAACTATGGCTACACCTTC.

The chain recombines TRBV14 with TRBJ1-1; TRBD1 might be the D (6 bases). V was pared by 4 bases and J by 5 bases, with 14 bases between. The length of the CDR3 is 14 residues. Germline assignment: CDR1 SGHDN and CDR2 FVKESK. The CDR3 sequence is CASSLPPRGTEAFF. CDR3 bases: TGTGCCAGCAGCCTTCCTCCTAGGGGGACTGAAGCTTTCTTT.

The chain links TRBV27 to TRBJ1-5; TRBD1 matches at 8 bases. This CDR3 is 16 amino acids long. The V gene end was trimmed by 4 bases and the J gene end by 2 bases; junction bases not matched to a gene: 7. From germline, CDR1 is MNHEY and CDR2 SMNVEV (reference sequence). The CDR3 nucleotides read TGTGCCAGCAGTTCCGGACAGGGCATGGGCAATCAGCCCCAGCATTTT. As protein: CASSSGQGMGNQPQHF.

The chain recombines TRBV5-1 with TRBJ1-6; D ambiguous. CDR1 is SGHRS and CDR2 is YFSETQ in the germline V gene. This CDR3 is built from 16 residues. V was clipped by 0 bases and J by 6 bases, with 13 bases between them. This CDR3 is CASSLEPNPLNSPLHF. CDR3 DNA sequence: TGCGCCAGCAGCTTGGAACCCAATCCACTTAATTCACCCCTCCACTTT.

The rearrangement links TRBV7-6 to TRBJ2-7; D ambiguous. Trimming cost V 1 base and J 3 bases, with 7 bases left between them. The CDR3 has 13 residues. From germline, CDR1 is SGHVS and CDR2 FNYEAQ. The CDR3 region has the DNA TGTGCCAGCAGCTTAGAGCCGATCTACGAGCAGTACTTC. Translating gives CASSLEPIYEQYF.

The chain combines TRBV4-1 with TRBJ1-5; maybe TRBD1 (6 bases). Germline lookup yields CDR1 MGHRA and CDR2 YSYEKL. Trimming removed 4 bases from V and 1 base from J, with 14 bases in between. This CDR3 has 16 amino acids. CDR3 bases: TGCGCCAGCAGCCCCGGAGACAGGAGAAGCAATCAGCCCCAGCATTTT. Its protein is CASSPGDRRSNQPQHF.

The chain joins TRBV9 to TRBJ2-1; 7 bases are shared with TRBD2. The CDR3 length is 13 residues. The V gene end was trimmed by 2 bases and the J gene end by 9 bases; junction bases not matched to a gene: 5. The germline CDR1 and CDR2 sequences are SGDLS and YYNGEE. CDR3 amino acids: CASSVFSGAEQFF. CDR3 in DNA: TGTGCCAGCAGCGTTTTCAGCGGGGCTGAGCAGTTCTTC.

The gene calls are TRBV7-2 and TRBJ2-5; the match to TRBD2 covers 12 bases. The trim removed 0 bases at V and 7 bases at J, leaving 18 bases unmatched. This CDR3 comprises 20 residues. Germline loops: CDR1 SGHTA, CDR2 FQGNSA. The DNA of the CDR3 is TGTGCCAGCAGCTTAGCTCTAGGGGCTAGCGGGGGGGGAGGCAAAGCGACCCAGTACTTC. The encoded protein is CASSLALGASGGGGKATQYF.

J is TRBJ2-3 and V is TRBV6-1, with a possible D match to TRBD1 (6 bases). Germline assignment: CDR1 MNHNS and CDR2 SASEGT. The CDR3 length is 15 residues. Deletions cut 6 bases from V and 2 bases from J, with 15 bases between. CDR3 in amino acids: CASSSPGVDTDTQYF. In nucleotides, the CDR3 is TGTGCCAGCAGCTCCCCAGGGGTTGACACAGATACGCAGTATTTT.

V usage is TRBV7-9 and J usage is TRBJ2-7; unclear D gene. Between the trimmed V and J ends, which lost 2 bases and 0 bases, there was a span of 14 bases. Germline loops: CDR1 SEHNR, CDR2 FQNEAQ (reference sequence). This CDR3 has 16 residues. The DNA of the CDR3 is TGTGCCAGCAGCTTAAGTGAGTCACGAAGCTCCTACGAGCAGTACTTC. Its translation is CASSLSESRSSYEQYF.

Written as DNA, the CDR3 is TGCGCCAGCAGCCAGCGGGTGAGGCGGGGGGCCTACAATGAGCAGTTCTTC. The encoded protein is CASSQRVRRGAYNEQFF. V usage is TRBV5-1 and J usage is TRBJ2-1; TRBD2 aligns across 8 bases. J was trimmed by 2 bases and V by 4 bases; bases with no gene match: 11. The CDR3 covers 17 residues. Germline V gene lookup returns CDR1 SGHRS and CDR2 YFSETQ.

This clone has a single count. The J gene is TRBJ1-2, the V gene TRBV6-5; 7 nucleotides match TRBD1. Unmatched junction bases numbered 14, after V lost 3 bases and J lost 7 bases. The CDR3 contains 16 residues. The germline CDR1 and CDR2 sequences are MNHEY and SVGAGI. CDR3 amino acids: CASSYLKPQGRGGYTF. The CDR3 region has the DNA TGTGCCAGCAGTTATCTGAAACCACAGGGGCGGGGTGGCTACACCTTC.

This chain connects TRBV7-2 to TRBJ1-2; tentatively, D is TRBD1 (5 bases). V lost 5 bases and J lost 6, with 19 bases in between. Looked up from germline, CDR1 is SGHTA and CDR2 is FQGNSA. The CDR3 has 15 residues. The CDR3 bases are TGTGCCAGCAGCCCAAGAGAGGGGAGGGTTGATGGCTACACCTTC. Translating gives CASSPREGRVDGYTF.

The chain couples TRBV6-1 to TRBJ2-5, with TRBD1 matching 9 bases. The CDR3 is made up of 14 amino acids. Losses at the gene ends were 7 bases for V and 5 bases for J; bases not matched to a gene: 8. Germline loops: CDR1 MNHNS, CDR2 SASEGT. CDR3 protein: CASKTQGAGETQYF. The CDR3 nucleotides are TGTGCCAGCAAAACACAGGGGGCCGGTGAGACCCAGTACTTC.

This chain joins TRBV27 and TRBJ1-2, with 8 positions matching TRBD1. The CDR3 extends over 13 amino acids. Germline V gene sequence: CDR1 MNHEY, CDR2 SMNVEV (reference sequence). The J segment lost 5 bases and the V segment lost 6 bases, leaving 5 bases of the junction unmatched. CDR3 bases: TGTGCCAGCAGCCCGGACAGGGTGTATGGCTACACCTTC. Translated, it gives CASSPDRVYGYTF.

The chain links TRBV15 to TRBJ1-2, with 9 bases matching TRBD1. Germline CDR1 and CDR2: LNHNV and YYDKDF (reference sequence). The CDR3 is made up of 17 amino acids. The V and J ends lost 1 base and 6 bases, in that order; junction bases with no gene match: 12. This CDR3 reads CATSRGPTRDRADGYTF. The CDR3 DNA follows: TGTGCCACCAGCAGAGGCCCAACGCGGGACAGGGCGGATGGCTACACCTTC.

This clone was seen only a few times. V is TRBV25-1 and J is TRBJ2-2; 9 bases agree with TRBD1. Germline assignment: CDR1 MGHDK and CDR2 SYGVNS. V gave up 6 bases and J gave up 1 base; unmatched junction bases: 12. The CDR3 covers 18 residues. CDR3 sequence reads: CASRESDRGWENTGELFF. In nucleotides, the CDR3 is TGTGCCAGCAGAGAGTCTGACAGGGGGTGGGAGAACACCGGGGAGCTGTTTTTT.

CDR3 bases: TGTGCCAGCAGAAATTGGTCGGTCGGCAGGGTTTCATCACCCCTCCACTTT. It translates to CASRNWSVGRVSSPLHF. J is TRBJ1-6 and V is TRBV28, with a weak D call TRBD1 (5 bases). This CDR3 is built from 17 residues. The V gene's germline CDR1 is MDHEN and CDR2 SYDVKM. Trimming took 6 bases from V and 10 from J, leaving 25 bases between them.

Here the CDR3 DNA reads TGTGCCAGCAGTTCTAACAGGGGTGGATGGGACACTGAAGCTTTCTTT. It encodes CASSSNRGGWDTEAFF. The chain carries TRBV6-5 and TRBJ1-1, with 7 bases identical to TRBD1. The germline V gene encodes CDR1 MNHEY and CDR2 SVGAGI. The CDR3 consists of 16 residues. Trimming at V came to 4 bases and at J to 3 bases, leaving 11 bases not matched to a gene.

CDR3 in amino acids: CASSLALGSGGGVVGDTGELFF. Here the CDR3 DNA reads TGTGCCAGCAGCTTAGCGCTAGGTAGCGGGGGGGGAGTGGTAGGCGACACCGGGGAGCTGTTTTTT. This sequence joins TRBV7-2 and TRBJ2-2; TRBD2 aligns across 11 bases. CDR1 and CDR2 (germline): SGHTA, FQGNSA. This CDR3 is 22 amino acids long. V gave up 0 bases and J gave up 3 bases; unmatched junction bases: 18.

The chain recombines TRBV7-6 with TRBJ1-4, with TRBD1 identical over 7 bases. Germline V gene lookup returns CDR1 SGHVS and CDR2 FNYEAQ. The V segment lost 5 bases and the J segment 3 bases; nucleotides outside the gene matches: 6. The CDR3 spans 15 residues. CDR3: CASSNRGGANEKLFF. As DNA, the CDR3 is TGTGCCAGCAGCAACAGGGGCGGAGCTAATGAAAAACTGTTTTTT.

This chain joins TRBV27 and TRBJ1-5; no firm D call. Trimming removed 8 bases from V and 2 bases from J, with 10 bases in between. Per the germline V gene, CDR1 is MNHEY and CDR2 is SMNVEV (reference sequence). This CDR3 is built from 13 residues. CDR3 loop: CASSFGGNQPQHF. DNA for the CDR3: TGTGCCAGCTCCTTCGGTGGCAATCAGCCCCAGCATTTT.

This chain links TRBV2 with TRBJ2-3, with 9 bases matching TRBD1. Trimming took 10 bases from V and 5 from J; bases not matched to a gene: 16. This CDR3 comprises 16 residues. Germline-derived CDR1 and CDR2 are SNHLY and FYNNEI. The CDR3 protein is CAIPITPGQGQDTQYF. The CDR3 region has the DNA TGTGCCATACCCATCACCCCCGGACAGGGGCAAGATACGCAGTATTTT. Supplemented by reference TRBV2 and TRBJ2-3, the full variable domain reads EPEVTQTPSHQVTQMGQEVILRCVPISNHLYFYWYRQILGQKVEFLVSFYNNEISEKSEIFDDQFSVERPDGSNFTLKIRSTKLEDSAMYFCAIPITPGQGQDTQYFGPGTRLTVL.